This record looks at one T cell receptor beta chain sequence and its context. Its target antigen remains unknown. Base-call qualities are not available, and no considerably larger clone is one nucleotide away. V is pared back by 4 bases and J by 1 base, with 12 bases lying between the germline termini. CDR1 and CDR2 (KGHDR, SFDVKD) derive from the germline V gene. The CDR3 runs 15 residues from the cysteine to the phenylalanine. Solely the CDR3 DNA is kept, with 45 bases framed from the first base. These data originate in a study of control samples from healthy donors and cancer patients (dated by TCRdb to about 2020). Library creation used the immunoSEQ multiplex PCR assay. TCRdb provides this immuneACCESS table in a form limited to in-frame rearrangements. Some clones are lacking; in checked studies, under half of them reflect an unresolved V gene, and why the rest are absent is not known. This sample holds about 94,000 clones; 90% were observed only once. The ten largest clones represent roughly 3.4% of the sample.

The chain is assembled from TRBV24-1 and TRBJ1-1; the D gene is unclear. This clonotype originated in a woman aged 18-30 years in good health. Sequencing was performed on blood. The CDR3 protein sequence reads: CATSEGEWGNTEAFF. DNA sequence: TGTGCCACCAGTGAAGGTGAGTGGGGGAACACTGAAGCTTTCTTT.